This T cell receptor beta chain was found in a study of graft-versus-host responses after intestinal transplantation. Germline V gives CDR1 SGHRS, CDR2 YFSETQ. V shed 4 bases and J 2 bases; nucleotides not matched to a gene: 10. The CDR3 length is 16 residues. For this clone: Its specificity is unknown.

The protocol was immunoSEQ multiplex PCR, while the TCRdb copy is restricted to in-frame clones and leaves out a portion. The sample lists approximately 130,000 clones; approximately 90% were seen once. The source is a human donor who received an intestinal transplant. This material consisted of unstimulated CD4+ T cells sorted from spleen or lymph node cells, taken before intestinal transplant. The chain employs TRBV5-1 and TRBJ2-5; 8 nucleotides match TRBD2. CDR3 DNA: TGCGCCAGCAGCGGCGAGCTAGCGGGCGTACAAGAGACCCAGTACTTC. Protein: CASSGELAGVQETQYF.